Here is one T cell receptor (beta chain) with its context. What it binds is unknown. These data originate in a study of cytomegalovirus exposure and HLA in healthy donors. About the research overall: From HLA-typed donors, an early data release held about 92 million unique TCRs. Study-wide results and caveats: Available immune exposure information was restricted to CMV serostatus only.

The PCR made use of 60 Vbeta and 13 Jbeta primers. Clones were read by immunoSEQ multiplex PCR, and TCRdb kept only the in-frame ones, dropping some. Of around 150,000 clones detected, around three quarters appear once; the ten largest clones hold 1.5% to 2%. This clonotype was obtained from a man in his forties or fifties in good health and CMV-seronegative. Sequenced: PBMCs.

Here the CDR3 reads CASSLKLALEQFF. CDR3 coding DNA: TGTGCCAGCAGCTTAAAACTCGCCCTGGAGCAGTTCTTC. V is TRBV7-2 and J is TRBJ2-1; no clear D gene. The CDR3 covers 13 residues. V was shortened by 2 bases and J by 10 bases, with 12 bases between the two germline ends. Germline V gives CDR1 SGHTA, CDR2 FQGNSA.